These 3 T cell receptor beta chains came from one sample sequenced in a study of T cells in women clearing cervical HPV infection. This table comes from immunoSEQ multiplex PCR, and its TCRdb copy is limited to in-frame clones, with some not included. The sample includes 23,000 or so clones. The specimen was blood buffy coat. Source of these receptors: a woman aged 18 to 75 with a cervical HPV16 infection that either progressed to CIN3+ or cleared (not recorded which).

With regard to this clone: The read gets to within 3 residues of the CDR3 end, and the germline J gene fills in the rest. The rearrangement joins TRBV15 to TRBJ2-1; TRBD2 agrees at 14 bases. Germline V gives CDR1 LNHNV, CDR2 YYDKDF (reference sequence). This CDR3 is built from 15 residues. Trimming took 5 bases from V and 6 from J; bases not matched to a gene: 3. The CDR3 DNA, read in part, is TGTGCCACCAGCGGGACTAGCGGGAGTCCCAATGAG. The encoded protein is CATSGTSGSPNE. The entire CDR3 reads CATSGTSGSPNEQFF.

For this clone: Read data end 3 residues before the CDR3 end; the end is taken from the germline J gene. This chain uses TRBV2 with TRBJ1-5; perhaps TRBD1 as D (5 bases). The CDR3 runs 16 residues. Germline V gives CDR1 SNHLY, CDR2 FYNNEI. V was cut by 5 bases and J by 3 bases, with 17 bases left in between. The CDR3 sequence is CASSQGGPGLNQPQHF. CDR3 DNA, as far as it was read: TGTGCCAGCAGTCAGGGAGGGCCGGGACTCAATCAGCCC. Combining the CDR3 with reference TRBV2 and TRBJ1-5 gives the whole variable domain EPEVTQTPSHQVTQMGQEVILRCVPISNHLYFYWYRQILGQKVEFLVSFYNNEISEKSEIFDDQFSVERPDGSNFTLKIRSTKLEDSAMYFCASSQGGPGLNQPQHFGDGTRLSIL.

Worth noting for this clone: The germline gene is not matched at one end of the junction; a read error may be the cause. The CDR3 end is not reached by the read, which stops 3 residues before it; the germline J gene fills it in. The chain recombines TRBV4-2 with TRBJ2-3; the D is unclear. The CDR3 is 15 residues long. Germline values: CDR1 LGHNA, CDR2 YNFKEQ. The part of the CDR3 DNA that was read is TGCGCCAGCAGCCAAGATCCTGGGCCAAGTGAGACG. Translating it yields CASSQDPGPSET. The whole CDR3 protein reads CASSQDPGPSETQYF.